The 3 T cell receptor beta chains listed next were all sequenced from one sample in a study of cytomegalovirus exposure and HLA in healthy donors. PCR employed 60 Vbeta and 13 Jbeta primers. Data came from immunoSEQ multiplex PCR; TCRdb stores just in-frame clones and leaves some out. The sample lists some 150,000 clones; 82% were seen once. The sequenced sample was PBMCs. These receptors were taken from a man younger than 35 in good health and CMV-seropositive.

The rearrangement joins TRBV9 to TRBJ2-1; 9 nucleotides agree with TRBD2. The CDR3 covers 16 residues. The V gene end was trimmed by 0 bases and the J gene end by 8 bases; junction bases not matched to a gene: 9. The germline CDR1 and CDR2 sequences are SGDLS and YYNGEE. The CDR3 nucleotides read TGTGCCAGCAGCGTAGCAGAGCGGGAGGCTACCCATGAGCAGTTCTTC. Translating it yields CASSVAEREATHEQFF.

A single count supports this clone. The chain's CDR3 is CASRGRGVTSQYF. CDR3 coding DNA: TGTGCCAGCAGAGGACGGGGGGTCACGTCCCAGTACTTC. The chain links TRBV28 to TRBJ2-5, with TRBD2 identical over 7 bases. Germline trimming cut 6 bases from V and 9 bases from J; bases unmatched to any gene: 10. The CDR3 contains 13 residues. Germline V gene lookup returns CDR1 MDHEN and CDR2 SYDVKM.

The gene calls are TRBV28 and TRBJ1-1; D call uncertain. This CDR3 has 14 amino acids. The V and J ends lost 4 bases and 1 base respectively, with 10 bases between them. From germline, CDR1 is MDHEN and CDR2 SYDVKM. In nucleotides, the CDR3 is TGTGCCAGCAGTTCTGAGGGTGAGAACACTGAAGCTTTCTTT. Translating it yields CASSSEGENTEAFF.